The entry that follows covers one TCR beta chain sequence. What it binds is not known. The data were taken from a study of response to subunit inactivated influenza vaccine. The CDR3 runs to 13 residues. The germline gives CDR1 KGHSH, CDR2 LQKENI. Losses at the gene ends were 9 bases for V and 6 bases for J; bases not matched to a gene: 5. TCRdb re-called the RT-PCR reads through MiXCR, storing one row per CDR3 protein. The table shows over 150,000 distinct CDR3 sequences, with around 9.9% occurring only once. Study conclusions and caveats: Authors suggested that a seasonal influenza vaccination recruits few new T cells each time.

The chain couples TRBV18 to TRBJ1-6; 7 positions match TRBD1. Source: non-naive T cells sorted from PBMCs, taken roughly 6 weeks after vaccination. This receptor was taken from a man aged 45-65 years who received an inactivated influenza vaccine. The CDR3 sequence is CASTGTANSPLHF. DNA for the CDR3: TGTGCCAGTACCGGGACAGCTAATTCACCCCTCCACTTT. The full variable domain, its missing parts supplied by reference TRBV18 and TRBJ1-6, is NAGVMQNPRHLVRRRGQEARLRCSPMKGHSHVYWYRQLPEEGLKFMVYLQKENIIDESGMPKERFSAEFPKEGPSILRIQQVVRGDSAAYFCASTGTANSPLHFGNGTRLTVT.